The 26 T cell receptor beta chains presented below share a single source sample, sequenced in a study of tissue T cells after allogeneic stem cell transplantation. The repertoire was sequenced with immunoSEQ multiplex PCR; TCRdb's copy has only in-frame clones and lacks some. The sample comprises 2,000 to 2,500 clones, 60% to 75% of which are singletons, and approximately 3.1% rests with the top ten. Specimen: gut tissue. These receptors all come from a female BALB/c mouse in good health. For the strain, the MHC haplotype given is H2-d.

Worth noting for this clone: The genes and germline here are from mouse. Coverage ceases 1 residue before the CDR3 finishes, and the germline J gene fills in the end. This chain connects TRBV1 to TRBJ2-1, with 11 nucleotides matching TRBD2. With 3 bases clipped from V and 7 bases from J, the junction kept 2 bases outside the gene matches. Germline V CDR1 and CDR2: NSQYPW, LRSPGD (reference sequence). CDR3 size: 14 residues. CDR3 amino acids: CTCSADWGGAEQFF. The CDR3 DNA, read in part, is TGCACCTGCAGTGCTGACTGGGGGGGGGCTGAGCAGTTC. Full variable domain (outside the CDR3, taken from reference TRBV1 and TRBJ2-1): VTLLEQNPRWRLVPRGQAVNLRCILKNSQYPWMSWYQQDLQKQLQWLFTLRSPGDKEVKSLPGADYLATRVTDTELRLQVANMSQGRTLYCTCSADWGGAEQFFGPGTRLTVL.

This clone has only a few counts. Gene names refer to mouse genes. With the read ending 1 residue before the CDR3 end, the germline J gene is used to fill in that end. The chain is built from TRBV16 and TRBJ1-4; no reliable D call. The CDR3 runs 14 residues. CDR1 is SGHSA, CDR2 FRNQAP, per germline. V dropped 3 bases and J dropped 2 bases, with 7 bases sitting between them. The covered CDR3 bases are TGTGCAAGCAGCTTCCCTTCCTCCAACGAAAGATTATTT. Encoded protein: CASSFPSSNERLF. The entire CDR3 protein is CASSFPSSNERLFF.

With regard to this clone: Genes and germline come from the mouse. The read is 1 residue too short to cover the CDR3 end, so that end is filled in from the germline J gene. The J gene is TRBJ1-1, the V gene TRBV20; 8 positions agree with TRBD1. Per germline, CDR1 GFQATS and CDR2 STVNSAI. Trimming at V came to 6 bases and at J to 7 bases, leaving 4 bases not matched to a gene. This CDR3 region has 11 residues. CDR3 region: CGALDRGEVFF. The DNA read from the CDR3 is TGTGGTGCCCTCGACAGGGGAGAAGTCTTC. The entire variable domain, with the rest obtained from reference TRBV20 and TRBJ1-1, is as follows: GALVYQYPRRTICKSGTSMRMECQAVGFQATSVAWYRQSPQKTFELIALSTVNSAIKYEQNFTQEKFPISHPNLSFSSMTVLNAYLEDRGLYLCGALDRGEVFFGKGTRLTVV.

There are a few counts of this clone. The genes and germline here are from mouse. Read coverage stops 1 residue before the CDR3 terminus; the germline J gene supplies the remainder. This chain uses TRBV13-3 with TRBJ2-7, with TRBD1 identical over 9 bases. V dropped 0 bases and J dropped 7; count of bases not matched to a gene: 2. CDR3 length: 13 amino acids. Germline V gene data show CDR1 as NNHDY and CDR2 as SYVADS. The covered CDR3 bases are TGTGCCAGCAGTGATGACAGGGGGCGGGAACAGTAC. Protein: CASSDDRGREQY. The whole CDR3 is CASSDDRGREQYF.

In the case of this clone: Gene names are the mouse ones. The sequenced CDR3 bases are TGTGCCAGCAGTGAAGCCCGGACAGTTAACCAAGACACCCAGTAC. Protein sequence: CASSEARTVNQDTQY. Given in full, the CDR3 is CASSEARTVNQDTQYF. The chain joins TRBV13-3 to TRBJ2-5, with D possibly being TRBD1 (6 bases). The sequence runs out 1 residue before the end of the CDR3; the remainder is reconstructed from the germline J gene. CDR1 and CDR2 from the germline V gene are NNHDY and SYVADS. V dropped 2 bases and J dropped 0 bases, with 13 bases sitting between them. The CDR3 contains 16 residues.

For this clone: Germline and genes: mouse. The missing CDR3 end, 1 residue past where the read stops, is filled in from the germline J gene. The V call is TRBV20, the J call TRBJ1-1, with 7 bases that match TRBD1. Germline V gives CDR1 GFQATS, CDR2 STVNSAI. V shed 0 bases, J shed 1 base, and the junction held 2 bases outside the gene matches. The CDR3 runs 14 residues. Partial CDR3 DNA: TGTGGTGCTAGGGATACAGGGGCGAACACAGAAGTCTTC. It translates to CGARDTGANTEVF. In full, the CDR3 reads CGARDTGANTEVFF. The full variable domain, in which reference TRBV20 and TRBJ1-1 provide the parts outside the CDR3, is GALVYQYPRRTICKSGTSMRMECQAVGFQATSVAWYRQSPQKTFELIALSTVNSAIKYEQNFTQEKFPISHPNLSFSSMTVLNAYLEDRGLYLCGARDTGANTEVFFGKGTRLTVV.

As for this clone: Gene names denote mouse genes. The read terminates 1 residue ahead of where the CDR3 ends, so the germline J gene completes it. The rearrangement uses TRBV2 and TRBJ1-2; weak D call: TRBD1 (5 bases). The germline V and J ends were trimmed by 2 bases and 0 bases, with 7 bases remaining between them. CDR1 is LGHNA and CDR2 is YSYQKL in the germline V gene. CDR3 length: 14 residues. The CDR3 protein is CASSQQGPNSDYTF. The DNA read from the CDR3 is TGTGCCAGCAGCCAACAGGGTCCAAACTCCGACTACACC. Full variable domain (missing parts from reference TRBV2 and TRBJ1-2): DPKIIQKPKYLVAVTGSEKILICEQYLGHNAMYWYRQSAKKPLEFMFSYSYQKLMDNQTASSRFQPQSSKKNHLDLQITALKPDDSATYFCASSQQGPNSDYTFGSGTRLLVI.

This clone occurred a few times. Gene names refer to mouse genes. Read coverage stops 1 residue before the CDR3 terminus; the germline J gene supplies the remainder. This chain connects TRBV13-3 to TRBJ2-1; TRBD1 matches 9 bases. This CDR3 spans 13 amino acids. Germline-derived CDR1 and CDR2 are NNHDY and SYVADS. The trim removed 5 bases at V and 5 bases at J, leaving 2 bases unmatched. The covered CDR3 bases are TGTGCCAGCAGGGACAGGGGAGATGCTGAGCAGTTC. Amino acids: CASRDRGDAEQF. The CDR3 in full is CASRDRGDAEQFF.

Turning to this clone: The gene names given are mouse names. The read terminates 1 residue ahead of where the CDR3 ends, so the germline J gene completes it. The chain combines TRBV29 with TRBJ2-1, with D maybe TRBD1 (7 bases). Trimming stripped 0 bases from V and 4 bases from J, with 10 bases between. The CDR3 spans 15 residues. Germline values: CDR1 MSHET, CDR2 SYDVDS. CDR3 in amino acids: CASSLSGGAYAEQFF. The DNA read from the CDR3 is TGTGCTAGCAGTTTATCAGGGGGCGCTTATGCTGAGCAGTTC.

Worth noting for this clone: Each gene name is a mouse one. The read is 1 residue too short to cover the CDR3 end, so that end is filled in from the germline J gene. The V call is TRBV19, the J call TRBJ2-5, with 14 positions matching TRBD2. Germline V lookup: CDR1 FNHDT, CDR2 SITEND (reference sequence). V dropped 2 bases and J dropped 8; count of bases not matched to a gene: 1. This CDR3 contains 14 residues. The CDR3 sequence is CASSIGTGGATQYF. The covered CDR3 bases are TGTGCCAGCAGTATTGGGACTGGGGGGGCCACCCAGTAC. The variable domain in full, with the rest retrieved from reference TRBV19 and TRBJ2-5, is GGIITQTPKFLIGQEGQKLTLKCQQNFNHDTMYWYRQDSGKGLRLIYYSITENDLQKGDLSEGYDASREKKSSFSLTVTSAQKNEMAVFLCASSIGTGGATQYFGPGTRLLVL.

This clone was recorded only once. Gene and germline names: mouse. The CDR3 is cut off 1 residue early in the read; its end comes from the germline J gene. This chain joins TRBV5 and TRBJ2-1, with 7 bases fitting TRBD1. In germline, CDR1 is LGHNA, CDR2 YNLKQL (reference sequence). This CDR3 has 15 residues. Germline trimming cut 0 bases from V and 4 bases from J; bases unmatched to any gene: 3. The CDR3 loop reads CASSQEAGGYAEQFF. The sequenced CDR3 bases are TGTGCCAGCAGCCAAGAAGCAGGGGGTTATGCTGAGCAGTTC.

Concerning this clone: The germline and genes are mouse ones. The read terminates 1 residue before the CDR3 end, so the remaining end is supplied by the germline J gene. The chain couples TRBV13-3 to TRBJ2-7, with 8 positions matching TRBD2. The germline V gene encodes CDR1 NNHDY and CDR2 SYVADS. V lost 2 bases and J lost 7; bases outside the gene matches: 11. The CDR3 contains 15 residues. Partial CDR3 DNA: TGTGCCAGCAGTGAGTCGTTTGGGGGGGTTGGGGAACAGTAC. The encoded protein is CASSESFGGVGEQY. The whole CDR3 protein is CASSESFGGVGEQYF.

About this clone: Genes and germline are mouse. CDR3 sequence reads: CAWSPTGGVQAPLF. CDR3 bases read: TGTGCCTGGAGTCCGACAGGGGGCGTCCAGGCTCCGCTT. The rearrangement uses TRBV31 and TRBJ1-5; 10 positions agree with TRBD1. The read ends 1 residue before the CDR3 terminus; that terminus is restored from the germline J gene. Trimming cost V 1 base and J 6 bases; bases outside gene matches: 3. The CDR3 covers 14 residues. Germline V lookup: CDR1 GKSSPN, CDR2 SITVG. Looking up the rest from reference TRBV31 and TRBJ1-5 gives the full variable domain: AQTIHQWPVAEIKAVGSPLSLGCTIKGKSSPNLYWYWQATGGTLQQLFYSITVGQVESVVQLNLSASRPKDDQFILSTEKLLLSHSGFYLCAWSPTGGVQAPLFGEGTRLSVL.

In the case of this clone: Mouse gene names and germline throughout. The CDR3 is cut off 1 residue early in the read; its end comes from the germline J gene. V gene TRBV13-1 combines with J gene TRBJ2-7, with D possibly matching TRBD1 (5 bases). Trimming removed 0 bases from V and 6 bases from J, with 10 bases in between. CDR1 and CDR2 (germline): NSHNY, SYGAGN. The length of the CDR3 is 13 residues. This CDR3 reads CASSDAGRAEQYF. CDR3 bases read: TGTGCCAGCAGTGATGCGGGCAGGGCTGAACAGTAC.

About this clone itself: The gene names here belong to mouse. The CDR3 is cut off 1 residue early in the read; its end comes from the germline J gene. The J gene is TRBJ2-5, the V gene TRBV29, with TRBD2 matching 8 bases. CDR1 and CDR2 from the germline V gene are MSHET and SYDVDS. Germline trimming cut 4 bases from V and 6 bases from J; bases unmatched to any gene: 6. The CDR3 consists of 14 residues. The CDR3 DNA, read in part, is TGTGCTAGCAGTTGGGGGGGCGCGAGCGACACCCAGTAC. Protein sequence: CASSWGGASDTQY. The full CDR3 protein is CASSWGGASDTQYF.

Notes on this clone: Each gene name is a mouse one. The read stops 1 residue short of the end of the CDR3; the missing end is completed from the germline J gene. The chain uses TRBV13-3 and TRBJ1-1, with D unresolved. Germline V lookup: CDR1 NNHDY, CDR2 SYVADS. The germline V and J ends were trimmed by 7 bases and 1 base, with 5 bases remaining between them. The CDR3 has 11 residues. The CDR3 here is CASGENTEVFF. Partial CDR3 DNA: TGTGCCAGCGGAGAAAACACAGAAGTCTTC.

This clone was found a few times. Any gene name here is a mouse gene name. Read data end 1 residue before the CDR3 end; the end is taken from the germline J gene. V is TRBV19 and J is TRBJ1-3; weak D call: TRBD1 (5 bases). The V gene's germline CDR1 is FNHDT and CDR2 SITEND (reference sequence). The V and J ends lost 2 bases and 0 bases respectively, with 9 bases between them. The CDR3 is 15 residues long. Partial CDR3 DNA: TGTGCCAGCAGTATCCTCGACAGTTCTGGAAATACGCTCTAT. This translates into CASSILDSSGNTLY. The full CDR3 sequence reads CASSILDSSGNTLYF.

Notes on this clone: Gene labels here are mouse ones. The read comes to an end 1 residue before the CDR3 does, leaving the germline J gene to fill in the end. V and J are TRBV5 and TRBJ2-2, with 11 bases fitting TRBD2. Germline trimming cut 2 bases from V and 7 bases from J; bases unmatched to any gene: 3. The CDR3 sequence is 15 residues long. Germline CDR1 reads LGHNA; CDR2 reads YNLKQL (reference sequence). The DNA read from the CDR3 is TGTGCCAGCAGCCAATACTGGGGGGGCGGCGGGCAGCTCTAC. The encoded protein is CASSQYWGGGGQLY. The full CDR3 sequence reads CASSQYWGGGGQLYF.

A word on this clone: Gene names and germline refer to mouse. With the read ending 1 residue before the CDR3 end, the germline J gene is used to fill in that end. This chain connects TRBV1 to TRBJ2-2; TRBD1 matches 8 bases. V shed 3 bases and J 4 bases; nucleotides not matched to a gene: 1. CDR1 and CDR2 from the germline V gene are NSQYPW and LRSPGD (reference sequence). This CDR3 contains 14 residues. The sequenced part of the CDR3 DNA is TGCACCTGCAGTGCTGGACAGGGCACCGGGCAGCTCTAC. Residues: CTCSAGQGTGQLY. The whole CDR3 protein reads CTCSAGQGTGQLYF.

On this clone: Here the gene names and germline are mouse. Read data end 1 residue before the CDR3 end; the end is taken from the germline J gene. V gene TRBV16 combines with J gene TRBJ2-7; TRBD2 aligns across 10 bases. This CDR3 is 13 amino acids long. Germline values: CDR1 SGHSA, CDR2 FRNQAP. Trimming took 6 bases from V and 4 from J; bases not matched to a gene: 3. The part of the CDR3 DNA that was read is TGTGCAAGCAGGGACTGGGGGAAGTATGAACAGTAC. As protein: CASRDWGKYEQY. The full CDR3 is CASRDWGKYEQYF. The complete variable domain, with remaining parts taken from reference TRBV16 and TRBJ2-7, reads NAGVIQTPRHKVTGKGQEATLWCEPISGHSAVFWYRQTIVQGLEFLTYFRNQAPIDDSGMPKERFSAQMPNQSHSTLKIQSTQPQDSAVYLCASRDWGKYEQYFGPGTRLTVL.

As regards this clone: All gene names here are mouse names. Read sequence stops 1 residue before the CDR3 end, and the germline J gene provides the missing end. This chain links TRBV19 with TRBJ2-7; no clear D gene. This CDR3 is 13 amino acids long. Germline V CDR1 and CDR2: FNHDT, SITEND (reference sequence). The V end was cut by 3 bases, the J end by 0 bases, with 7 bases between. CDR3: CASSTGSSYEQYF. The DNA read from the CDR3 is TGTGCCAGCAGTACCGGGAGCTCCTATGAACAGTAC. Full variable domain (remainder filled in from reference TRBV19 and TRBJ2-7): GGIITQTPKFLIGQEGQKLTLKCQQNFNHDTMYWYRQDSGKGLRLIYYSITENDLQKGDLSEGYDASREKKSSFSLTVTSAQKNEMAVFLCASSTGSSYEQYFGPGTRLTVL.

Details on this clone: Gene names are the mouse ones. Read coverage stops 1 residue before the CDR3 terminus; the germline J gene supplies the remainder. This chain joins TRBV13-2 and TRBJ2-4; perhaps TRBD2 as D (5 bases). Germline values: CDR1 NNHNN, CDR2 SYGAGS (reference sequence). The CDR3 is made up of 14 amino acids. V was clipped by 2 bases and J by 1 base, with 8 bases between them. CDR3 protein: CASGDWEGQNTLYF. Incomplete CDR3 DNA: TGTGCCAGCGGTGACTGGGAGGGTCAAAACACCTTGTAC.

As to this clone: The genes are named according to mouse. Read coverage stops 1 residue before the CDR3 terminus; the germline J gene supplies the remainder. This chain connects TRBV13-2 to TRBJ1-1, with a weak D call TRBD1 (5 bases). Germline CDR1 reads NNHNN; CDR2 reads SYGAGS (reference sequence). This CDR3 spans 14 amino acids. Trimming cost V 0 bases and J 1 base, with 7 bases left between them. The sequenced CDR3 bases are TGTGCCAGCGGTGATGGCACAGGAAACACAGAAGTCTTC. Protein product: CASGDGTGNTEVF. The CDR3 in full is CASGDGTGNTEVFF.

About this clone: Each gene name is a mouse one. Coverage ceases 1 residue before the CDR3 finishes, and the germline J gene fills in the end. The chain combines TRBV13-1 with TRBJ2-7, with TRBD1 matching over 9 bases. Germline V lookup: CDR1 NSHNY, CDR2 SYGAGN. The ends lost 5 bases at V and 6 bases at J; junction bases unmatched: 6. The CDR3 runs 13 residues. The CDR3 is CASSMGDRAEQYF. CDR3 DNA (partial): TGTGCCAGCAGCATGGGGGACAGGGCTGAACAGTAC.

As for this clone: Gene names follow the mouse nomenclature. CDR3 sequence reads: CASSLQGDNTEVFF. The sequenced CDR3 bases are TGTGCCAGCAGCCTCCAGGGTGACAACACAGAAGTCTTC. This sequence joins TRBV14 and TRBJ1-1, with D perhaps matching TRBD1 (5 bases). Read sequence stops 1 residue before the CDR3 end, and the germline J gene provides the missing end. CDR1 SGHDT and CDR2 FRDEAV come from the germline V gene. The CDR3 has 14 amino acids. The V end lost 5 bases, the J end lost 2 bases, and 13 bases lay between the germline ends.

This clone was seen a few times. Gene names are the mouse ones. The read terminates 1 residue ahead of where the CDR3 ends, so the germline J gene completes it. The rearrangement uses TRBV2 and TRBJ1-5; D remains unclear. Germline V gene data show CDR1 as LGHNA and CDR2 as YSYQKL. The CDR3 is made up of 13 amino acids. Deletions cut 0 bases from V and 7 bases from J, with 7 bases between. Incomplete CDR3 DNA: TGTGCCAGCAGCCAAGAGTGGGGACAGGCTCCGCTT. It yields the protein CASSQEWGQAPL. The entire CDR3 sequence reads CASSQEWGQAPLF.